Listed here are 13 T cell receptor beta chains from one sample, sequenced in a study of cytomegalovirus exposure and HLA in healthy donors. Both 60 Vbeta primers and 13 Jbeta primers went into the PCR. The repertoire was sequenced with immunoSEQ multiplex PCR; TCRdb's copy has only in-frame clones and lacks some. The repertoire holds about 99,000 clones, with around 60% as singletons. Material for sequencing was PBMCs. The receptors were gathered from a woman in her forties or fifties in good health and CMV-seronegative.

The gene calls are TRBV7-2 and TRBJ2-2; 14 positions agree with TRBD2. This CDR3 comprises 17 residues. Germline V CDR1 and CDR2: SGHTA, FQGNSA. V was clipped by 4 bases and J by 6 bases; unmatched bases: 7. The CDR3 region is CASSSGLAGVFSGELFF. Written as DNA, the CDR3 is TGTGCCAGCAGCTCGGGACTAGCGGGAGTGTTCTCCGGGGAGCTGTTTTTT.

The rearrangement uses TRBV7-8 and TRBJ2-7; 10 bases match TRBD2. Germline trimming cut 5 bases from V and 2 bases from J; bases unmatched to any gene: 6. CDR3 length equals 15 residues. Germline V lookup: CDR1 SGHVS, CDR2 FQNEAQ. CDR3 in amino acids: CASSPWTSGTYEQYF. CDR3 in DNA: TGTGCCAGCAGCCCATGGACTAGCGGTACCTACGAGCAGTACTTC.

V usage is TRBV10-3 and J usage is TRBJ1-5, with 10 bases lining up with TRBD1. From germline, CDR1 is ENHRY and CDR2 SYGVKD. J gave up 5 bases and V 8 bases, and 6 bases lay outside the gene matches. There are 14 residues in the CDR3. The CDR3 is CAIGGQGGDQPQHF. CDR3 DNA: TGTGCCATCGGCGGACAGGGGGGTGATCAGCCCCAGCATTTT.

The J gene is TRBJ2-7, the V gene TRBV5-1, with 9 bases fitting TRBD2. Germline-derived CDR1 and CDR2 are SGHRS and YFSETQ. The CDR3 contains 13 residues. The V segment lost 5 bases and the J segment 2 bases; nucleotides outside the gene matches: 2. CDR3 DNA: TGCGCCAGCAGACAGCGGGGGGCCTACGAGCAGTACTTC. This encodes CASRQRGAYEQYF. Complete variable domain (other parts from reference TRBV5-1 and TRBJ2-7): KAGVTQTPRYLIKTRGQQVTLSCSPISGHRSVSWYQQTPGQGLQFLFEYFSETQRNKGNFPGRFSGRQFSNSRSEMNVSTLELGDSALYLCASRQRGAYEQYFGPGTRLTVT.

This clone has only a few counts. The V gene is TRBV5-4, the J gene TRBJ2-2, with TRBD1 matching over 7 bases. Germline loops: CDR1 SGHNT, CDR2 YYREEE (reference sequence). J was trimmed by 0 bases and V by 5 bases; bases with no gene match: 4. The CDR3 consists of 15 residues. The CDR3 is CASRGDSTNTGELFF. The CDR3 DNA is TGTGCCAGCAGGGGGGACAGCACGAACACCGGGGAGCTGTTTTTT.

This clone occurred a few times. The chain recombines TRBV19 with TRBJ2-1, with 10 bases aligning to TRBD2. CDR1 is LNHDA and CDR2 is SQIVND in the germline V gene (reference sequence). With V trimmed by 1 base and J by 7 bases, 4 bases remained unmatched. This CDR3 is built from 15 residues. CDR3 region: CASSIGTSGVNEQFF. CDR3 DNA sequence: TGTGCCAGTAGTATAGGGACTAGCGGTGTGAATGAGCAGTTCTTC.

J is TRBJ1-2 and V is TRBV4-1; D perhaps matches TRBD1 (5 bases). The germline V gene has CDR1 MGHRA and CDR2 YSYEKL. The CDR3 covers 15 residues. Trimming shortened V by 2 bases and J by 2 bases, and 12 bases separated the two germline ends. The CDR3 DNA is TGCGCCAGCAGCCAATTCCCAGGGCTGAACTATGGCTACACCTTC. It translates to CASSQFPGLNYGYTF.

The V and J genes are TRBV5-1 and TRBJ2-3, with 14 nucleotides matching TRBD2. This CDR3 region has 17 residues. The germline gives CDR1 SGHRS, CDR2 YFSETQ. V was clipped by 2 bases and J by 6 bases; unmatched bases: 8. Here the CDR3 reads CASSFETSGGVGDTQYF. DNA for the CDR3: TGCGCCAGCAGCTTTGAGACTAGCGGGGGGGTCGGGGATACGCAGTATTTT.

This chain links TRBV27 with TRBJ2-7; 9 positions match TRBD1. Germline V CDR1 and CDR2: MNHEY, SMNVEV (reference sequence). The CDR3 covers 14 residues. The trim removed 6 bases at V and 7 bases at J, leaving 10 bases unmatched. CDR3 in DNA: TGTGCCAGCAGGCGACAGGGGGGGTTTGGAGAGCAGTACTTC. Translation: CASRRQGGFGEQYF.

The rearrangement joins TRBV19 to TRBJ2-2, with a possible D match to TRBD2 (5 bases). V was cut by 2 bases and J by 6 bases, with 7 bases left in between. This CDR3 is built from 13 residues. Germline V gives CDR1 LNHDA, CDR2 SQIVND (reference sequence). This CDR3 is CASSIRGPGELFF. The CDR3 DNA is TGTGCCAGTAGTATACGAGGGCCCGGGGAGCTGTTTTTT. The variable domain in full, completed from reference TRBV19 and TRBJ2-2, reads DGGITQSPKYLFRKEGQNVTLSCEQNLNHDAMYWYRQDPGQGLRLIYYSQIVNDFQKGDIAEGYSVSREKKESFPLTVTSAQKNPTAFYLCASSIRGPGELFFGEGSRLTVL.

CDR3 sequence (DNA): TGTGCCAGCATCTTCGGTGCCGCCTCTGGAAACACCATATATTTT. Protein sequence: CASIFGAASGNTIYF. This chain links TRBV6-1 with TRBJ1-3; D uncertain. The CDR3 runs 15 residues. Looked up from germline, CDR1 is MNHNS and CDR2 is SASEGT. Trimming removed 7 bases at V and 0 bases at J, with 13 bases between.

The V gene is TRBV7-9, the J gene TRBJ2-5; D is perhaps TRBD2 (5 bases). This CDR3 is built from 17 residues. With 5 bases removed from V and 2 bases from J, the gap between germline ends came to 21 bases. CDR1 is SEHNR and CDR2 is FQNEAQ in the germline V gene (reference sequence). The CDR3 bases are TGTGCCAGCAGCAAAGGACGGAGGCCACTATATCAAGAGACCCAGTACTTC. Translating it yields CASSKGRRPLYQETQYF.

V usage is TRBV19 and J usage is TRBJ2-2, with 10 nucleotides matching TRBD1. Germline-derived CDR1 and CDR2 are LNHDA and SQIVND (reference sequence). The CDR3 runs 15 residues. V was pared by 8 bases and J by 5 bases, with 8 bases of the junction left unmatched. The CDR3 coding sequence is TGTGCCAGTCAGTGGACAGGGGGGCGGACCGGGGAGCTGTTTTTT. This gives the protein CASQWTGGRTGELFF.